The clone carrying this TCR beta chain was picked up many times. Its antigen remains unknown. This record belongs to a study of T-cell reconstitution after alpha-beta-depleted transplantation in children. CDR3 size: 14 residues. V was cut by 3 bases and J by 8 bases, with 14 bases left in between. Per the germline V gene, CDR1 is LGHNT and CDR2 is FRNRAP. Study-level points and caveats: Several hundred expanded graft clones reportedly gave rise to the alpha-beta T cells present about two months after transplant. Some patients' high day-60 TCRbeta diversity was attributed to recipient cells surviving conditioning.

For TCRbeta, the library was prepared with unique molecular identifiers. MiXCR, run by TCRdb on the PCR reads, gives a single entry per CDR3 protein. The sample yields hundreds of thousands of distinct CDR3 sequences, roughly a tenth seen once. Sample: PBMCs, taken before TCRalphabeta/CD19-depleted stem cell transplant. This chain links TRBV12-5 with TRBJ2-1, with D unclear. The origin of this receptor is a child aged 2 to 15 with inherited bone marrow failure, due to receive a stem cell transplant. The CDR3 here is CASGLSIASHEQFF. As DNA, the CDR3 is TGTGCTAGTGGTTTAAGTATAGCCTCCCATGAGCAGTTCTTC.